The sample holds many counts of the clone carrying this T cell receptor beta chain. Its antigen is as yet unknown. These data come from a study of identical twins. The CDR3 sequence is 14 residues long. V gave up 6 bases and J gave up 0 bases, with 12 bases separating them. Germline values: CDR1 PRHDT, CDR2 FYEKMQ (reference sequence). Study-level findings and limits: Models predicted too little out-of-frame TCR alpha sharing in monozygotic twins.

TCRdb ran MiXCR on the 5' RACE reads and lists one entry per CDR3 protein. The sample holds about 100,000 distinct CDR3 sequences, less than 6.5% seen once. The sequencing sample was made of memory T cells sorted from blood. This sequence was found in a woman aged 45-65 years in good health. The chain employs TRBV13 and TRBJ2-7; perhaps TRBD2 as D (5 bases). Here the CDR3 DNA reads TGTGCCAGCAGGGAGGCCCCGAGCTCCTACGAGCAGTACTTC. This translates into CASREAPSSYEQYF. Variable domain in full (rest from reference TRBV13 and TRBJ2-7): AAGVIQSPRHLIKEKRETATLKCYPIPRHDTVYWYQQGPGQDPQFLISFYEKMQSDKGSIPDRFSAQQFSDYHSELNMSSLELGDSALYFCASREAPSSYEQYFGPGTRLTVT.